The rows below give T cell receptor beta chains drawn from one sample of a study of T cells in localized non-small cell lung cancer. The repertoire was sequenced with immunoSEQ multiplex PCR; TCRdb's copy has only in-frame clones and lacks some. The data contain approximately 43,000 clones, approximately 86% of them singletons. The sample in question was peripheral blood, obtained before any cancer treatment. The source of these receptors is a woman aged 18-49 years with stage III lung adenocarcinoma. The CDR3 runs from the conserved cysteine through the conserved F or W. Each record gives: D gene, CDR3 length, J gene, clone size, V gene, CDR3 protein, CDR3 DNA. The D gene is left open where the match is weak. Rows may omit the clone size; those that give it use once, few, many or a size class.

d_call: TRBD2; cdr3_length: 16; j_call: TRBJ2-3; clone_size: -; v_call: TRBV4-2; cdr3_aa: CASSQDLRGGTDTQYF; cdr3_nt: TGTGCCAGCAGCCAAGATCTACGGGGGGGCACAGATACGCAGTATTTT
d_call: TRBD1; cdr3_length: 12; j_call: TRBJ2-1; clone_size: -; v_call: TRBV7-2; cdr3_aa: CADRDRYNEQFF; cdr3_nt: TGTGCCGATAGGGACAGGTACAATGAGCAGTTCTTC
d_call: -; cdr3_length: 16; j_call: TRBJ1-5; clone_size: once; v_call: TRBV19; cdr3_aa: CASSEAAPNHNQPQHF; cdr3_nt: TGTGCCAGTAGTGAGGCAGCCCCAAACCATAATCAGCCCCAGCATTTT
d_call: TRBD2; cdr3_length: 17; j_call: TRBJ2-2; clone_size: -; v_call: TRBV9; cdr3_aa: CASSDSERGGSAGELFF; cdr3_nt: TGTGCCAGCAGCGATAGCGAGCGGGGGGGCTCCGCCGGGGAGCTGTTTTTT
d_call: -; cdr3_length: 15; j_call: TRBJ1-5; clone_size: hyperexpanded; v_call: TRBV5-8; cdr3_aa: CASSVQGYSNQPQHF; cdr3_nt: TGTGCCAGCAGCGTGCAGGGTTATAGCAATCAGCCCCAGCATTTT
d_call: -; cdr3_length: 13; j_call: TRBJ1-1; clone_size: -; v_call: TRBV5-1; cdr3_aa: CASSLSGQTEAFF; cdr3_nt: TGCGCCAGCAGCTTATCCGGGCAGACTGAAGCTTTCTTT
d_call: -; cdr3_length: 17; j_call: TRBJ1-5; clone_size: -; v_call: TRBV28; cdr3_aa: CASSLLGVANSNQPQHF; cdr3_nt: TGTGCCAGCAGTTTATTGGGGGTTGCGAATAGCAATCAGCCCCAGCATTTT
d_call: -; cdr3_length: 14; j_call: TRBJ1-2; clone_size: -; v_call: TRBV7-8; cdr3_aa: CASSQTGFYYGYTF; cdr3_nt: TGTGCCAGCAGCCAGACAGGTTTTTACTATGGCTACACCTTC
d_call: -; cdr3_length: 14; j_call: TRBJ1-2; clone_size: once; v_call: TRBV6-6; cdr3_aa: CASSYSSGADGYTF; cdr3_nt: TGTGCCAGCAGTTACTCCTCCGGGGCGGATGGCTACACCTTC
d_call: -; cdr3_length: 15; j_call: TRBJ1-2; clone_size: -; v_call: TRBV21-1; cdr3_aa: CASSKEPGQGAGYTF; cdr3_nt: TGTGCCAGCAGCAAAGAACCGGGACAGGGAGCTGGCTACACCTTC
d_call: -; cdr3_length: 16; j_call: TRBJ2-1; clone_size: -; v_call: TRBV4-1; cdr3_aa: CASSQPGYPRGNEQFF; cdr3_nt: TGCGCCAGCAGCCAACCCGGGTACCCACGGGGCAATGAGCAGTTCTTC
d_call: TRBD1; cdr3_length: 14; j_call: TRBJ1-1; clone_size: -; v_call: TRBV28; cdr3_aa: CASTPQGARTEAFF; cdr3_nt: TGTGCCAGCACCCCGCAGGGGGCGCGTACTGAAGCTTTCTTT
d_call: -; cdr3_length: 13; j_call: TRBJ1-1; clone_size: medium-sized; v_call: TRBV6-5; cdr3_aa: CASSEQETTEAFF; cdr3_nt: TGTGCCAGCAGCGAACAGGAGACCACTGAAGCTTTCTTT
d_call: -; cdr3_length: 16; j_call: TRBJ1-2; clone_size: -; v_call: TRBV25-1; cdr3_aa: CASRGDRSGTQCGYTF; cdr3_nt: TGTGCCAGCAGGGGTGACCGGTCCGGAACCCAATGTGGCTACACCTTC
d_call: -; cdr3_length: 15; j_call: TRBJ2-2; clone_size: few; v_call: TRBV19; cdr3_aa: CATQLGGIDTGELFF; cdr3_nt: TGTGCCACCCAATTAGGGGGTATCGACACCGGGGAGCTGTTTTTT
d_call: TRBD2; cdr3_length: 14; j_call: TRBJ2-1; clone_size: -; v_call: TRBV19; cdr3_aa: CASRGLANYNEQFF; cdr3_nt: TGTGCCAGTAGGGGACTAGCCAACTACAATGAGCAGTTCTTC
d_call: -; cdr3_length: 16; j_call: TRBJ1-3; clone_size: -; v_call: TRBV10-2; cdr3_aa: CASSEEGRRSGNTIYF; cdr3_nt: TGCGCCAGCAGTGAGGAGGGCCGTCGCTCTGGAAACACCATATATTTT
d_call: -; cdr3_length: 13; j_call: TRBJ2-7; clone_size: once; v_call: TRBV2; cdr3_aa: CASSGEGLYEQYF; cdr3_nt: TGTGCCAGCAGTGGTGAGGGTTTGTACGAGCAGTACTTC
d_call: TRBD2; cdr3_length: 16; j_call: TRBJ2-3; clone_size: -; v_call: TRBV2; cdr3_aa: CASRAERGVKTDTQYF; cdr3_nt: TGTGCCAGCAGGGCGGAGCGGGGGGTAAAGACAGATACGCAGTATTTT
d_call: -; cdr3_length: 13; j_call: TRBJ1-4; clone_size: -; v_call: TRBV15; cdr3_aa: CATSRAQGEKLFF; cdr3_nt: TGTGCCACCAGCAGGGCCCAGGGCGAAAAACTGTTTTTT
d_call: TRBD2; cdr3_length: 16; j_call: TRBJ2-1; clone_size: -; v_call: TRBV6-4; cdr3_aa: CASSDEFSGAYNEQFF; cdr3_nt: TGTGCCAGCAGTGACGAGTTTAGCGGGGCATACAATGAGCAGTTCTTC
d_call: TRBD1; cdr3_length: 13; j_call: TRBJ2-2; clone_size: -; v_call: TRBV7-3; cdr3_aa: CASSGQGNGELFF; cdr3_nt: TGTGCCAGCAGCGGACAGGGGAACGGGGAGCTGTTTTTT
d_call: -; cdr3_length: 14; j_call: TRBJ2-3; clone_size: -; v_call: TRBV6-1; cdr3_aa: CASREGYLSDTQYF; cdr3_nt: TGTGCCAGCAGAGAGGGCTACTTGTCAGATACGCAGTATTTT
d_call: -; cdr3_length: 15; j_call: TRBJ2-7; clone_size: -; v_call: TRBV12-5; cdr3_aa: CASGLTRDIPYEQYF; cdr3_nt: TGTGCTAGTGGTTTGACCCGGGACATACCCTACGAGCAGTACTTC
d_call: TRBD1; cdr3_length: 18; j_call: TRBJ1-5; clone_size: -; v_call: TRBV19; cdr3_aa: CASSPDRGFGLVRQPQHF; cdr3_nt: TGTGCCAGTAGTCCCGACAGGGGGTTCGGTTTGGTACGTCAGCCCCAGCATTTT
d_call: TRBD2; cdr3_length: 18; j_call: TRBJ2-3; clone_size: -; v_call: TRBV4-1; cdr3_aa: CASSQGGGAGVQTDTQYF; cdr3_nt: TGCGCCAGCAGCCAAGGGGGTGGAGCGGGGGTCCAGACAGATACGCAGTATTTT
d_call: -; cdr3_length: 14; j_call: TRBJ2-2; clone_size: once; v_call: TRBV30; cdr3_aa: CAWMAGVSTGELFF; cdr3_nt: TGTGCCTGGATGGCCGGGGTCAGCACCGGGGAGCTGTTTTTT
d_call: TRBD2; cdr3_length: 19; j_call: TRBJ2-1; clone_size: once; v_call: TRBV13; cdr3_aa: CASSLGLAGGQSSYNEQFF; cdr3_nt: TGTGCCAGCAGCTTAGGACTAGCGGGGGGCCAAAGCTCCTACAATGAGCAGTTCTTC
d_call: -; cdr3_length: 13; j_call: TRBJ1-2; clone_size: once; v_call: TRBV9; cdr3_aa: CASSGVEGNGYTF; cdr3_nt: TGTGCCAGCAGCGGGGTCGAGGGGAATGGCTACACCTTC
d_call: -; cdr3_length: 13; j_call: TRBJ1-6; clone_size: -; v_call: TRBV30; cdr3_aa: CAWSPTGDSPLHF; cdr3_nt: TGTGCCTGGAGTCCGACAGGAGATTCACCCCTCCACTTT
d_call: -; cdr3_length: 15; j_call: TRBJ1-4; clone_size: -; v_call: TRBV14; cdr3_aa: CASSLWGSGPGELFF; cdr3_nt: TGTGCCAGCAGCCTTTGGGGGTCCGGACCGGGTGAACTGTTTTTT
d_call: -; cdr3_length: 16; j_call: TRBJ1-2; clone_size: once; v_call: TRBV7-9; cdr3_aa: CASSLEDHTVNYGYTF; cdr3_nt: TGTGCCAGCAGCTTAGAGGACCACACCGTTAACTATGGCTACACCTTC
d_call: -; cdr3_length: 15; j_call: TRBJ2-5; clone_size: -; v_call: TRBV9; cdr3_aa: CASSVAVGSGETQYF; cdr3_nt: TGTGCCAGCAGCGTAGCTGTAGGCTCCGGGGAGACCCAGTACTTC
d_call: -; cdr3_length: 14; j_call: TRBJ2-2; clone_size: -; v_call: TRBV6-6; cdr3_aa: CASSYQGGTGELFF; cdr3_nt: TGTGCCAGCAGTTACCAGGGTGGGACCGGGGAGCTGTTTTTT
d_call: -; cdr3_length: 11; j_call: TRBJ2-7; clone_size: -; v_call: TRBV7-9; cdr3_aa: CASSLEYEQYF; cdr3_nt: TGTGCCAGCAGCTTAGAGTACGAGCAGTACTTC
d_call: TRBD2; cdr3_length: 14; j_call: TRBJ2-3; clone_size: -; v_call: TRBV5-1; cdr3_aa: CASSLELAGGTQYF; cdr3_nt: TGCGCCAGCAGCTTGGAACTAGCGGGGGGTACGCAGTATTTT
d_call: -; cdr3_length: 12; j_call: TRBJ2-1; clone_size: -; v_call: TRBV6-6; cdr3_aa: CASSYSPGEQFF; cdr3_nt: TGTGCCAGCAGTTACTCACCGGGGGAGCAGTTCTTC
d_call: -; cdr3_length: 13; j_call: TRBJ1-5; clone_size: -; v_call: TRBV2; cdr3_aa: CASIGQLNQPQHF; cdr3_nt: TGTGCCAGCATCGGACAGTTAAATCAGCCCCAGCATTTT
d_call: TRBD2; cdr3_length: 17; j_call: TRBJ2-2; clone_size: -; v_call: TRBV7-6; cdr3_aa: CASSLTSGGLNTGELFF; cdr3_nt: TGTGCCAGCAGCCTAACTAGCGGGGGCCTGAACACCGGGGAGCTGTTTTTT
d_call: -; cdr3_length: 17; j_call: TRBJ2-2; clone_size: -; v_call: TRBV5-5; cdr3_aa: CASSLGLGGGDTGELFF; cdr3_nt: TGTGCCAGCAGCTTGGGGCTTGGAGGGGGAGACACCGGGGAGCTGTTTTTT
d_call: -; cdr3_length: 15; j_call: TRBJ1-1; clone_size: -; v_call: TRBV9; cdr3_aa: CASSPQMGGSTEAFF; cdr3_nt: TGTGCCAGCAGCCCCCAGATGGGTGGAAGCACTGAAGCTTTCTTT
d_call: -; cdr3_length: 16; j_call: TRBJ2-7; clone_size: -; v_call: TRBV6-5; cdr3_aa: CASSYTNGGVGNEQYF; cdr3_nt: TGTGCCAGCAGTTACACCAACGGTGGCGTTGGCAACGAGCAGTACTTC
d_call: TRBD1; cdr3_length: 18; j_call: TRBJ1-5; clone_size: -; v_call: TRBV7-8; cdr3_aa: CASSLGSLRDRDNQPQHF; cdr3_nt: TGTGCCAGCAGCTTAGGGTCCCTCCGGGACAGAGACAATCAGCCCCAGCATTTT
d_call: -; cdr3_length: 12; j_call: TRBJ1-1; clone_size: -; v_call: TRBV30; cdr3_aa: CAWLSQNTEAFF; cdr3_nt: TGTGCCTGGCTATCACAGAACACTGAAGCTTTCTTT
d_call: -; cdr3_length: 15; j_call: TRBJ2-2; clone_size: -; v_call: TRBV6-5; cdr3_aa: CASRPGDRDTGELFF; cdr3_nt: TGTGCCAGCAGGCCCGGGGACCGGGACACCGGGGAGCTGTTTTTT
d_call: TRBD1; cdr3_length: 13; j_call: TRBJ1-2; clone_size: -; v_call: TRBV5-1; cdr3_aa: CASSPGGSDGYTF; cdr3_nt: TGCGCCAGCAGCCCAGGGGGTTCGGATGGCTACACCTTC
d_call: -; cdr3_length: 14; j_call: TRBJ2-7; clone_size: -; v_call: TRBV9; cdr3_aa: CASSPGDTDCEQYF; cdr3_nt: TGTGCCAGCAGCCCCGGGGACACTGACTGCGAGCAGTACTTC
d_call: TRBD2; cdr3_length: 17; j_call: TRBJ2-1; clone_size: -; v_call: TRBV14; cdr3_aa: CASSQEKTSGGILGKFF; cdr3_nt: TGTGCCAGCAGCCAAGAAAAGACTAGCGGGGGGATCCTTGGGAAGTTCTTC
d_call: -; cdr3_length: 12; j_call: TRBJ2-2; clone_size: -; v_call: TRBV2; cdr3_aa: CASRDGTGELFF; cdr3_nt: TGTGCCAGCAGGGACGGCACCGGGGAGCTGTTTTTT
d_call: -; cdr3_length: 16; j_call: TRBJ2-7; clone_size: -; v_call: TRBV7-8; cdr3_aa: CASSLGRGGRVYEQYF; cdr3_nt: TGTGCCAGCAGCTTAGGAAGGGGGGGGCGCGTCTACGAGCAGTACTTC
d_call: TRBD1; cdr3_length: 18; j_call: TRBJ2-7; clone_size: -; v_call: TRBV5-6; cdr3_aa: CASSLPPLRTGILYEQYF; cdr3_nt: TGTGCCAGCAGCTTGCCACCCCTTAGGACAGGTATCCTCTACGAGCAGTACTTC
d_call: -; cdr3_length: 14; j_call: TRBJ2-2; clone_size: -; v_call: TRBV5-1; cdr3_aa: CASSSIYNTGELFF; cdr3_nt: TGCGCCAGCAGCTCAATTTACAACACCGGGGAGCTGTTTTTT
d_call: TRBD1; cdr3_length: 16; j_call: TRBJ2-1; clone_size: -; v_call: TRBV6-1; cdr3_aa: CASSELGDSPYNEQFF; cdr3_nt: TGTGCCAGCAGTGAATTGGGGGACAGCCCCTACAATGAGCAGTTCTTC
d_call: TRBD1; cdr3_length: 12; j_call: TRBJ1-1; clone_size: -; v_call: TRBV29-1; cdr3_aa: CSTGQGNTEAFF; cdr3_nt: TGCAGCACCGGACAGGGGAACACTGAAGCTTTCTTT
d_call: -; cdr3_length: 11; j_call: TRBJ2-5; clone_size: -; v_call: TRBV14; cdr3_aa: CASSQDQTQYF; cdr3_nt: TGTGCCAGCAGCCAAGATCAGACCCAGTACTTC
d_call: -; cdr3_length: 16; j_call: TRBJ1-2; clone_size: -; v_call: TRBV5-1; cdr3_aa: CASSLEGAVSRYGYTF; cdr3_nt: TGCGCCAGCAGCTTGGAAGGGGCAGTAAGTCGATATGGCTACACCTTC
d_call: -; cdr3_length: 14; j_call: TRBJ2-1; clone_size: -; v_call: TRBV5-8; cdr3_aa: CASSLEWPGHEQFF; cdr3_nt: TGTGCCAGCAGCTTGGAGTGGCCAGGCCATGAGCAGTTCTTC
d_call: -; cdr3_length: 15; j_call: TRBJ2-2; clone_size: -; v_call: TRBV7-8; cdr3_aa: CASNPYRTGTGELFF; cdr3_nt: TGTGCCAGCAACCCCTACCGGACGGGCACCGGGGAGCTGTTTTTT
d_call: -; cdr3_length: 14; j_call: TRBJ1-2; clone_size: -; v_call: TRBV6-1; cdr3_aa: CASSDTGVNYGYTF; cdr3_nt: TGTGCCAGCAGTGATACCGGGGTTAACTATGGCTACACCTTC